This is a list of T cell receptor beta chains from one sample in a study of radiotherapy plus CTLA-4 blockade in lung cancer. The table came from immunoSEQ multiplex PCR; TCRdb's copy has only in-frame clones and leaves some out. The sample has roughly 88,000 clones, 83% seen once. Here the sequenced sample was peripheral blood, taken from a patient treated with radiotherapy plus ipilimumab. These receptors were collected from a human donor with non-small cell lung cancer who had stable disease on radiotherapy plus ipilimumab. Each CDR3 is given with its conserved first and last residue. Each record gives: V gene, clone size, J gene, CDR3 protein. The size of a clone is reported for some rows only, either as once, few or many, or as a class for expanded clones.

TRBV7-2	.	TRBJ1-1	CASSLSTGNTEAFF
TRBV2	.	TRBJ1-6	CASTGTANSPLHF
TRBV5-4	.	TRBJ2-1	CASSLMRGSYNEQFF
TRBV6-1	.	TRBJ2-7	CASTSYEQYF
TRBV27	.	TRBJ1-1	CANTPLMVAFF
TRBV15	.	TRBJ1-4	CATSREELAGENEKLFF
TRBV28	.	TRBJ2-3	CASSLQASTDTQYF
TRBV6-1	.	TRBJ1-4	CASRLDFNEKLFF
TRBV6-5	.	TRBJ2-7	CASSPRPGADEQYF
TRBV27	.	TRBJ2-1	CASSLLMTSGAGNEQFF
TRBV18	.	TRBJ2-5	CASSSLQETQYF
TRBV5-6	.	TRBJ1-6	CASSLEGGVAYNSPLHF
TRBV11-3	once	TRBJ2-1	CASSFINEQFF
TRBV7-2	.	TRBJ1-1	CASSLTGGSEAFF
TRBV7-2	once	TRBJ2-7	CASTLGGSSYEQYF
TRBV19	few	TRBJ1-5	CASTMDRGSNQPQHF
TRBV15	.	TRBJ1-2	CATSTRTGGRYGYTF
TRBV2	.	TRBJ1-4	CASSGQGVNNEKLFF
TRBV9	once	TRBJ1-1	CASSVGAANTEAFF
TRBV5-1	few	TRBJ2-5	CASSELAGGHGETQYF
TRBV7-2	.	TRBJ1-5	CASSPDSHQPQHF
TRBV2	.	TRBJ1-2	CASLDPNYGYTF
TRBV6-1	.	TRBJ2-7	CASSPGQALEQYF
TRBV11-1	.	TRBJ2-5	CASSRGGGTKETQYF
TRBV28	.	TRBJ2-7	CASRSGTVDYEQYF
TRBV6-1	.	TRBJ1-2	CASSDYGTGNGYTF
TRBV30	once	TRBJ1-4	CAWGTPLLGEKLFF
TRBV7-2	.	TRBJ2-4	CASSLASGLAGQLAKNIQYF
TRBV10-1	.	TRBJ2-1	CASSESRGLSSYNEQFF
TRBV7-2	.	TRBJ1-3	CASSPPDRATSGNTIYF
TRBV6-6	.	TRBJ1-4	CASSYSTPRELFF
TRBV2	few	TRBJ1-6	CASSDATAPLHF
TRBV7-8	.	.	CASSRDTGYEQYF
TRBV7-3	few	TRBJ2-2	CASSLNNLNTGELFF
TRBV13	.	TRBJ1-1	CASSSVNTEAFF
TRBV7-3	few	TRBJ2-1	CASSFGTGGNNEQFF
TRBV30	.	TRBJ1-6	CAWSEVGGNSPLHF
TRBV9	once	TRBJ1-2	CASSVAPGGSGYTF
TRBV28	.	TRBJ1-1	CASSLALNTEAFF
TRBV6-5	.	TRBJ1-1	CASSESPREAFF
TRBV20-1	.	TRBJ1-1	CSARRTGEAFF
TRBV7-3	.	TRBJ1-1	CASSLGRQSNTEAFF
TRBV5-4	.	TRBJ2-1	CASSLLAGGIYNEQFF
TRBV7-9	few	TRBJ1-6	CASSLALGRGNSPLHF